Listed here are 28 T cell receptor beta chains from one sample, sequenced in a study of blood T cell repertoires in COVID-19. Profiled with immunoSEQ multiplex PCR; TCRdb holds only in-frame clones, not every one. The table has roughly 200,000 clones, around 75% seen once. The sample taken for sequencing was peripheral blood. These receptors all stem from a woman between 40 and 50 years old with COVID-19, enrolled during active disease.

The chain carries TRBV11-1 and TRBJ1-3; no definite D call. The CDR3 extends over 14 amino acids. Germline V lookup: CDR1 SGHAT, CDR2 FQDESV (reference sequence). The V end lost 0 bases, the J end lost 4 bases, and 7 bases lay between the germline ends. The CDR3 DNA follows: TGTGCCAGCAGCTTAGCCTCGACAGGAAACACCATATATTTT. Protein product: CASSLASTGNTIYF.

The chain uses TRBV5-4 and TRBJ2-1; 11 bases align to TRBD2. Germline V CDR1 and CDR2: SGHNT, YYREEE (reference sequence). Trimming removed 4 bases from V and 0 bases from J; junction bases left unmatched: 9. CDR3 length equals 18 residues. DNA for the CDR3: TGTGCCAGCAGCCCGACTAGCGGGACCTGGGGCTCCTACAATGAGCAGTTCTTC. Translated: CASSPTSGTWGSYNEQFF.

The rearrangement joins TRBV11-2 to TRBJ2-7; D unclear. This CDR3 is 13 amino acids long. V was shortened by 1 base and J by 3 bases, with 7 bases between the two germline ends. Germline V lookup: CDR1 SGHAT, CDR2 FQNNGV. The CDR3 loop reads CASSLGAVYEQYF. CDR3 DNA sequence: TGTGCCAGCAGCTTAGGGGCAGTCTACGAGCAGTACTTC.

This clone was seen more than once but under ten times. The gene calls are TRBV10-3 and TRBJ1-2, with D possibly being TRBD1 (6 bases). This CDR3 has 16 residues. The V end lost 4 bases, the J end lost 3 bases, and 18 bases lay between the germline ends. Germline-derived CDR1 and CDR2 are ENHRY and SYGVKD. The CDR3, as DNA: TGTGCCATCAGTGGTCAGGGGCAGCAGGGTTACTATGGCTACACCTTC. It specifies CAISGQGQQGYYGYTF.

This clone appeared a few times. V and J are TRBV6-5 and TRBJ2-6; 8 nucleotides agree with TRBD1. The J segment lost 1 base and the V segment lost 5 bases, leaving 1 base of the junction unmatched. CDR3 length: 15 residues. Germline lookup yields CDR1 MNHEY and CDR2 SVGAGI. The CDR3 DNA sequence: TGTGCCAGCAGTACAGGGGGTTCTGGGGCCAACGTCCTGACTTTC. This translates into CASSTGGSGANVLTF.

V usage is TRBV3-1 (or the pseudogene TRBV3-2) and J usage is TRBJ2-1; no definite D call. CDR1 LGHDT and CDR2 YNNKEL come from the germline V gene (reference sequence). V was trimmed by 5 bases and J by 4 bases, leaving 3 bases between them. This CDR3 has 11 amino acids. The CDR3 sequence is CASSTYNEQFF. CDR3 nucleotide sequence: TGTGCCAGCAGCACTTACAATGAGCAGTTCTTC.

The chain recombines TRBV6-1 with TRBJ1-2; 12 bases map to TRBD1. Germline trimming cut 2 bases from V and 8 bases from J; bases unmatched to any gene: 6. The CDR3 covers 15 residues. CDR1 is MNHNS, CDR2 SASEGT, per germline. CDR3 in DNA: TGTGCCAGCAGTGAACCGGGACAGGGGGCAGGAGGCTACACCTTC. It translates to CASSEPGQGAGGYTF.

The chain uses TRBV19 and TRBJ1-1; 7 bases are a match to TRBD1. V lost 8 bases, J lost 7 bases, and 13 bases stayed unmatched. CDR1 and CDR2 from the germline V gene are LNHDA and SQIVND (reference sequence). The CDR3 has 14 residues. CDR3 loop: CASARRQGENEAFF. The CDR3 DNA follows: TGTGCCAGTGCTAGAAGGCAGGGGGAGAATGAAGCTTTCTTT.

V gene TRBV5-1 combines with J gene TRBJ1-3, with 9 bases that match TRBD1. Trimming removed 3 bases from V and 3 bases from J; junction bases left unmatched: 7. The CDR3 has 16 amino acids. Germline assignment: CDR1 SGHRS and CDR2 YFSETQ. Written as DNA, the CDR3 is TGCGCCAGCAGCTCCCGAGGACAGGGGTATGGAAACACCATATATTTT. Amino acid sequence: CASSSRGQGYGNTIYF.

The chain has TRBV5-4 and TRBJ1-4, with 11 nucleotides matching TRBD1. CDR3 length equals 17 residues. After removal of 6 bases from V and 2 bases from J, the junction contained 9 bases not matched to a gene. Germline V gene lookup returns CDR1 SGHNT and CDR2 YYREEE (reference sequence). The CDR3 spells CASTPGTGGSTNEKLFF. The CDR3 nucleotides read TGTGCCAGCACCCCCGGGACAGGGGGTTCGACTAATGAAAAACTGTTTTTT.

This clone was detected once. This chain connects TRBV5-5 to TRBJ2-1; 8 bases match TRBD2. Germline V lookup: CDR1 SGHKS, CDR2 YYEKEE (reference sequence). V trimming: 4 bases; J trimming: 3 bases; junction bases outside the gene matches: 3. The CDR3 has 14 amino acids. The DNA of the CDR3 is TGTGCCAGCAGCCTTACTAGCGGCTACAATGAGCAGTTCTTC. This encodes CASSLTSGYNEQFF.

V usage is TRBV3-1 (or the pseudogene TRBV3-2) and J usage is TRBJ2-7, with a weak D call TRBD2 (5 bases). V gave up 4 bases and J gave up 2 bases, with 9 bases separating them. The CDR3 is 13 amino acids. Germline CDR1 is LGHDT and CDR2 is YNNKEL (reference sequence). Here the CDR3 reads CASSLLEAYEQYF. Here the CDR3 DNA reads TGTGCCAGCAGCCTACTAGAGGCCTACGAGCAGTACTTC.

The chain uses TRBV6-5 and TRBJ2-3; 9 nucleotides match TRBD2. Unmatched junction bases numbered 7, after V lost 2 bases and J lost 4 bases. The CDR3 is 16 residues long. Germline loops: CDR1 MNHEY, CDR2 SVGAGI. CDR3 in DNA: TGTGCCAGCAGTTACGGAAGCGGGGGGTTGCCAGATACGCAGTATTTT. This gives the protein CASSYGSGGLPDTQYF.

This clone showed up just a few times. The chain joins TRBV7-9 to TRBJ2-1, with D tentatively TRBD2 (5 bases). This CDR3 has 15 amino acids. Looked up from germline, CDR1 is SEHNR and CDR2 is FQNEAQ (reference sequence). Deletions cut 4 bases from V and 7 bases from J, with 17 bases between. For the CDR3, the DNA is TGTGCCAGCAGCTCACGGGGTGGTCCCTGGAATGAGCAGTTCTTC. Its protein is CASSSRGGPWNEQFF.

This rearrangement joins TRBV14 to TRBJ1-1, with a weak D call TRBD1 (5 bases). This CDR3 is 14 amino acids long. Trimming pared 5 bases from V and 7 bases from J, leaving 17 bases between. CDR1 SGHDN and CDR2 FVKESK come from the germline V gene. CDR3 sequence: CASSTGRRTSEAFF. The CDR3 DNA follows: TGTGCCAGCAGCACAGGACGCCGAACGAGTGAAGCTTTCTTT.

J is TRBJ1-1 and V is TRBV5-1, with 8 nucleotides matching TRBD1. This CDR3 is 13 amino acids long. V gave up 5 bases and J gave up 3 bases; unmatched junction bases: 3. Germline values: CDR1 SGHRS, CDR2 YFSETQ. Here the CDR3 DNA reads TGCGCCAGCAGTACAGGGGGGGACACTGAAGCTTTCTTT. Its translation is CASSTGGDTEAFF.

The rearrangement joins TRBV19 to TRBJ2-1, with TRBD2 as a possible D gene (7 bases). Trimming took 1 base from V and 7 from J, leaving 17 bases between them. CDR3 length: 16 residues. Germline assignment: CDR1 LNHDA and CDR2 SQIVND (reference sequence). CDR3 residues: CASSIAGGVSRNEQFF. The CDR3 nucleotides are TGTGCCAGTAGTATAGCGGGGGGCGTGAGTAGAAATGAGCAGTTCTTC. The variable domain in full, completed from reference TRBV19 and TRBJ2-1, reads DGGITQSPKYLFRKEGQNVTLSCEQNLNHDAMYWYRQDPGQGLRLIYYSQIVNDFQKGDIAEGYSVSREKKESFPLTVTSAQKNPTAFYLCASSIAGGVSRNEQFFGPGTRLTVL.

This chain links TRBV27 with TRBJ1-3, with D maybe TRBD1 (5 bases). The CDR3 totals 15 residues. Trimming cost V 6 bases and J 2 bases, with 14 bases left between them. The germline CDR1 and CDR2 sequences are MNHEY and SMNVEV (reference sequence). CDR3 coding DNA: TGTGCCAGCAGCCCAGGGTTTATGGCTGGAAACACCATATATTTT. This gives the protein CASSPGFMAGNTIYF.

The V call is TRBV4-3, the J call TRBJ2-7; no firm D call. Germline assignment: CDR1 LGHNA and CDR2 YSLEER. Trimming shortened V by 1 base and J by 3 bases, and 13 bases separated the two germline ends. The CDR3 contains 15 residues. CDR3 residues: CASSQGNAAIYEQYF. The CDR3 DNA reads TGCGCCAGCAGCCAAGGGAATGCGGCGATCTACGAGCAGTACTTC.

V is TRBV5-4 and J is TRBJ2-4, with unresolved D. Trimming stripped 4 bases from V and 8 bases from J, with 7 bases between. The CDR3 totals 11 residues. The germline gives CDR1 SGHNT, CDR2 YYREEE (reference sequence). CDR3 protein: CASSEQDIQYF. The DNA for the CDR3 is TGTGCCAGCAGCGAACAAGACATTCAGTACTTC.

The chain is built from TRBV9 and TRBJ2-7; 8 bases are shared with TRBD2. The CDR3 has 18 residues. The V and J ends lost 3 bases and 0 bases, in that order; junction bases with no gene match: 14. Germline loops: CDR1 SGDLS, CDR2 YYNGEE. CDR3 sequence: CASSGGASGRLSSYEQYF. CDR3 DNA sequence: TGTGCCAGCAGCGGGGGGGCTAGCGGGCGTCTAAGCTCCTACGAGCAGTACTTC.

This clone was picked up one time. The rearrangement links TRBV7-9 to TRBJ1-1; maybe TRBD1 (5 bases). The CDR3 length is 15 residues. Trimming removed 5 bases from V and 3 bases from J, with 16 bases in between. Germline CDR1 and CDR2: SEHNR and FQNEAQ (reference sequence). The CDR3 DNA reads as TGTGCCAGCAGCCCGCCGGACATTGGGGACACTGAAGCTTTCTTT. Translation gives CASSPPDIGDTEAFF.

The rearrangement links TRBV9 to TRBJ2-7; TRBD1 aligns across 8 bases. V shed 3 bases, J shed 4 bases, and the junction held 9 bases outside the gene matches. CDR3 length equals 15 residues. The germline V gene encodes CDR1 SGDLS and CDR2 YYNGEE. CDR3 coding DNA: TGTGCCAGCAGCGCGCCCGGGACAGGCTTTTACGAGCAGTACTTC. Translation: CASSAPGTGFYEQYF.

This CDR3 reads CASSQTGNSGNTIYF. CDR3 nucleotide sequence: TGCGCCAGCAGCCAGACAGGGAACTCTGGAAACACCATATATTTT. The chain joins TRBV5-1 to TRBJ1-3; 7 bases align to TRBD1. CDR3 length: 15 residues. V was clipped by 4 bases and J by 0 bases; unmatched bases: 4. From germline, CDR1 is SGHRS and CDR2 YFSETQ.

V is TRBV5-4 and J is TRBJ2-4; 8 bases are a match to TRBD1. This CDR3 region has 15 residues. V shed 4 bases, J shed 8 bases, and the junction held 11 bases outside the gene matches. Germline values: CDR1 SGHNT, CDR2 YYREEE (reference sequence). The CDR3 region has the DNA TGTGCCAGCAGCGATTCGACAGGGGCGCATGACATTCAGTACTTC. This codes for CASSDSTGAHDIQYF. The variable domain in full, completed from reference TRBV5-4 and TRBJ2-4, reads ETGVTQSPTHLIKTRGQQVTLRCSSQSGHNTVSWYQQALGQGPQFIFQYYREEENGRGNFPPRFSGLQFPNYSSELNVNALELDDSALYLCASSDSTGAHDIQYFGAGTRLSVL.

J is TRBJ2-2 and V is TRBV2; TRBD2 is a possible D gene (5 bases). The ends were cut back, 11 bases at V and 3 bases at J, with 10 bases in the middle. Germline CDR1 SNHLY, CDR2 FYNNEI. The CDR3 totals 12 residues. Here the CDR3 reads CAPGKYTGELFF. CDR3 nucleotide sequence: TGTGCCCCGGGGAAGTACACCGGGGAGCTGTTTTTT.

There are a few counts of this clone. The J gene is TRBJ2-2, the V gene TRBV25-1; 10 bases map to TRBD2. Germline V gene lookup returns CDR1 MGHDK and CDR2 SYGVNS. V gave up 5 bases and J gave up 3 bases; unmatched junction bases: 12. CDR3 length: 18 residues. Here the CDR3 DNA reads TGTGCCAGCAGTCAGAAGGCCGGGACTAGCGTACACACCGGGGAGCTGTTTTTT. This gives the protein CASSQKAGTSVHTGELFF.

The chain is built from TRBV18 and TRBJ1-1; perhaps TRBD1 as D (6 bases). Trimming left V 6 bases short and J 1 base short, with 18 bases between. Germline CDR1 is KGHSH and CDR2 is LQKENI. This CDR3 is built from 16 residues. This CDR3 is CASSGMGAPRNTEAFF. The CDR3 DNA follows: TGTGCCAGCTCGGGCATGGGGGCGCCAAGGAACACTGAAGCTTTCTTT.